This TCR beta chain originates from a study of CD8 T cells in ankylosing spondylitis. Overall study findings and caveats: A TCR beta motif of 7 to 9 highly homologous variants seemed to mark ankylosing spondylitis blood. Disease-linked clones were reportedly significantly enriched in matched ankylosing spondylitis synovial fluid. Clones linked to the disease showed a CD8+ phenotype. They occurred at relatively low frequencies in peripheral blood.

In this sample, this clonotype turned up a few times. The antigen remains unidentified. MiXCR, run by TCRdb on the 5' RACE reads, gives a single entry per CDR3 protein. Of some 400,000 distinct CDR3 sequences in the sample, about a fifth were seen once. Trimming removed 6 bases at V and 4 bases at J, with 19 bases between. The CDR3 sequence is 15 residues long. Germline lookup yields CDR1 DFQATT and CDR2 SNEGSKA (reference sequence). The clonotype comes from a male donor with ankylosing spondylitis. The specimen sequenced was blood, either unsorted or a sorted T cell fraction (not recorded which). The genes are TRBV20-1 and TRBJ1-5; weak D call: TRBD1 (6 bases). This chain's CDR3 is CSANRGPGPNQPQHF. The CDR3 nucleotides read TGCAGTGCCAACCGGGGGCCGGGGCCTAATCAGCCCCAGCATTTT.